This T cell receptor (beta chain) stems from a study of blood T cell repertoires in COVID-19. Turning to the study itself: Samples representing acute and convalescent COVID-19 were sourced from the United States, Italy and Spain. PBMCs, B-cell-depleted T cells, or T cells provided the cDNA or gDNA that made up the material.

Per the authors' pipeline: Amplified reference gene primers provided the basis for estimating nucleated cell counts. Using immunoSEQ multiplex PCR, the repertoire was profiled, and TCRdb retains in-frame clones only, with some absent. Clone size and the V and J calls come from that table; the DNA yielded D and trimming. The table records about 80,000 clones, about 91% of them present only once. The V end lost 3 bases, the J end lost 0 bases, and 8 bases lay between the germline ends. The germline V gene encodes CDR1 SNHLY and CDR2 FYNNEI. The CDR3 covers 14 residues. The genes are TRBV2 and TRBJ1-2; the D gene is possibly TRBD1 (5 bases). The receptor was isolated from a woman of 80 years or more with acute or convalescent COVID-19. Sequencing input: peripheral blood. The CDR3 spells CASSDAGTNYGYTF. DNA for the CDR3: TGTGCCAGCAGTGACGCAGGGACTAACTATGGCTACACCTTC.